These 6 T cell receptor beta chains share one sample of origin, sequenced in a study of T cell repertoires in cytomegalovirus infection. No cognate antigen is known for these TCRs. TCRdb analysed the reads with MiXCR anew, one entry per CDR3 protein. The sample includes some 270,000 distinct CDR3 sequences, 20% to 25% of them seen just once. Sequencing was performed on cultured PBMCs, taken from culture after CMV antigen stimulation. The receptors come from a human donor in good health (CMV status not recorded). Some clones in this sample may be carry-over from other donors' samples.

This clonotype was counted many times. The chain couples TRBV12-3 or TRBV12-4 to TRBJ1-2, with D possibly being TRBD1 (5 bases). CDR3 size: 14 residues. Trimming took off 6 bases at V and 4 bases at J, with 15 bases between the two ends. The CDR3 coding sequence is TGTGCCAGCAGCCGAGGGGATCGGGGCTATGGCTACACCTTC. It yields the protein CASSRGDRGYGYTF.

This chain connects TRBV6-6 to TRBJ1-2, with unresolved D. V was cut by 8 bases and J by 2 bases, with 12 bases left in between. This CDR3 has 13 residues. Germline V gene data show CDR1 as MNHNY and CDR2 as SVGAGI (reference sequence). Here the CDR3 DNA reads TGTGCCAGCGAAAAGGACGGGAACTATGGCTACACCTTC. This sequence encodes CASEKDGNYGYTF.

In its sample, this clonotype was seen many times. The chain couples TRBV5-6 to TRBJ1-1; 7 bases line up with TRBD1. Losses at the gene ends were 2 bases for V and 4 bases for J; bases not matched to a gene: 17. CDR1 and CDR2 (germline): SGHDT, YYEEEE. This CDR3 region has 18 residues. In nucleotides, the CDR3 is TGTGCCAGCAGCTTTCTTATGCCCACAGGGGTTATTATCACTGAAGCTTTCTTT. It specifies CASSFLMPTGVIITEAFF.

This clonotype was observed a few times. V usage is TRBV27 and J usage is TRBJ1-1, with D possibly being TRBD1 (5 bases). Deletions cut 5 bases from V and 4 bases from J, with 20 bases between. The CDR3 is made up of 16 amino acids. Per the germline V gene, CDR1 is MNHEY and CDR2 is SMNVEV (reference sequence). CDR3 loop: CASSPGGVFGGTEAFF. CDR3 DNA: TGTGCCAGCAGTCCCGGGGGAGTTTTCGGGGGCACTGAAGCTTTCTTT.

The chain employs TRBV12-3 or TRBV12-4 and TRBJ2-1, with 7 bases lining up with TRBD2. V lost 8 bases and J lost 5; bases outside the gene matches: 6. This CDR3 region has 13 residues. The CDR3 coding sequence is TGTGCCAGCGGGGTAGCGGGCGACAATGAGCAGTTCTTC. Amino acids: CASGVAGDNEQFF.

This clonotype has just a few counts. The rearrangement joins TRBV19 to TRBJ1-5, with D maybe TRBD1 (5 bases). Per germline, CDR1 LNHDA and CDR2 SQIVND (reference sequence). V was clipped by 8 bases and J by 0 bases, with 8 bases between them. The length of the CDR3 is 13 residues. The CDR3 DNA reads TGTGCCAGTCGGGACTATAGCAATCAGCCCCAGCATTTT. Its translation: CASRDYSNQPQHF.